This TCR beta chain was captured by sequencing in a study of blood T cell repertoires in COVID-19. Using immunoSEQ multiplex PCR, the repertoire was profiled, and TCRdb retains in-frame clones only, with some absent. Among around 100,000 clones listed, about 80% were seen once. Germline trimming cut 0 bases from V and 7 bases from J; bases unmatched to any gene: 10. The CDR3 is made up of 16 amino acids. The V gene's germline CDR1 is SQVTM and CDR2 ANQGSEA. This clone was seen only once. The sequence was obtained from an elderly woman with active or convalescent COVID-19. The source material was peripheral blood. The V call is TRBV29-1, the J call TRBJ2-1; 9 nucleotides match TRBD1. CDR3 DNA: TGCAGCGTTGAAGATCCTTGGGACAGGGATGGGAATGAGCAGTTCTTC. Translated: CSVEDPWDRDGNEQFF.